The rows below give T cell receptor beta chains drawn from one sample of a study of blood T cell repertoires in COVID-19. Libraries were prepared by immunoSEQ multiplex PCR; TCRdb keeps only in-frame clonotypes and omits some of them. The repertoire holds approximately 250,000 clones, around 90% seen once, with 1% in the top ten. Sequencing was done on a sample of PBMCs or T cells enriched from blood (not recorded which). These receptors came from a woman aged 25 to 45 who had recovered from COVID-19. Each CDR3 is given with its conserved first and last residue. The D gene is left open where the match is weak. Some rows have no size entry. The others give once, few or many, or a class for an expanded clone.

cdr3_length | clone_size | d_call | j_call | v_call | cdr3_aa | cdr3_nt
14 | NA | TRBD2 | TRBJ2-3 | TRBV27 | CASTLAGSTDTQYF | TGTGCCAGCACCCTAGCGGGATCCACAGATACGCAGTATTTT
16 | once | TRBD1 | TRBJ2-7 | TRBV7-9 | CASSSTGTANSYEQYF | TGTGCCAGCAGCTCTACCGGGACAGCAAACTCCTACGAGCAGTACTTC
13 | NA | NA | TRBJ2-1 | TRBV7-2 | CASSLSSLNEQFF | TGTGCCAGCAGCTTATCGTCCCTCAATGAGCAGTTCTTC
17 | NA | TRBD2 | TRBJ2-1 | TRBV5-5 | CASSPVAGTSGTNEQFF | TGTGCCAGCAGCCCGGTTGCCGGGACTAGCGGGACGAATGAGCAGTTCTTC
15 | NA | NA | TRBJ2-2 | TRBV4-1 | CASSPGLSNTGELFF | TGCGCCAGCAGCCCGGGACTCTCGAACACCGGGGAGCTGTTTTTT
16 | NA | NA | TRBJ1-3 | TRBV28 | CASSPTDRRSGNTIYF | TGTGCCAGCAGTCCGACCGACAGGAGGTCTGGAAACACCATATATTTT
16 | NA | TRBD1 | TRBJ1-2 | TRBV28 | CASSRAGTGFPVGYTF | TGTGCCAGCAGCCGGGCCGGGACAGGGTTCCCCGTTGGCTACACCTTC
15 | NA | TRBD1 | TRBJ2-7 | TRBV9 | CASSVEGQGAYEQYF | TGTGCCAGCAGCGTAGAGGGACAGGGGGCTTACGAGCAGTACTTC
15 | once | NA | TRBJ1-3 | TRBV7-9 | CASSLVPGPGNTIYF | TGTGCCAGCAGCTTAGTACCGGGTCCTGGAAACACCATATATTTT
16 | NA | TRBD2 | TRBJ2-3 | TRBV28 | CASGTSGDLNTDTQYF | TGTGCCAGTGGGACTAGCGGGGATTTGAACACAGATACGCAGTATTTT
14 | NA | NA | TRBJ2-5 | TRBV6-2/TRBV6-3 | CASSSRQPQETQYF | TGTGCCAGCAGTTCACGACAGCCCCAAGAGACCCAGTACTTC
15 | few | TRBD1 | TRBJ1-2 | TRBV27 | CASSPGTGLTKGYTF | TGTGCCAGCAGTCCCGGGACAGGGCTTACGAAAGGCTACACCTTC
11 | NA | NA | TRBJ2-1 | TRBV6-1 | CASSPSMEQFF | TGTGCCAGCAGTCCTTCTATGGAGCAGTTCTTC
13 | NA | NA | TRBJ1-5 | TRBV9 | CASSVSLGQPQHF | TGTGCCAGCAGCGTCTCCCTCGGTCAGCCCCAGCATTTT
16 | NA | NA | TRBJ1-2 | TRBV21-1 | CASSRHEQGANYGYTF | TGTGCCAGCAGCAGACATGAACAGGGGGCTAACTATGGCTACACCTTC
16 | NA | NA | TRBJ2-3 | TRBV6-2/TRBV6-3 | CASSYGRNLAADTQYF | TGTGCCAGCAGTTATGGCAGGAACCTAGCCGCGGATACGCAGTATTTT
16 | NA | TRBD1 | TRBJ1-5 | TRBV19 | CASSPYPSAGGQPQHF | TGTGCCAGTAGTCCCTATCCCTCGGCAGGGGGCCAGCCCCAGCATTTT
15 | once | NA | TRBJ1-1 | TRBV7-6 | CASSRRRNLNTEAFF | TGTGCCAGCAGCCGAAGGCGGAACCTGAACACTGAAGCTTTCTTT
14 | NA | NA | TRBJ2-4 | TRBV5-1 | CASSLPGAKNIQYF | TGCGCCAGCAGCCTCCCAGGAGCCAAAAACATTCAGTACTTC
14 | NA | NA | TRBJ2-1 | TRBV5-1 | CASSHSTDYNEQFF | TGCGCCAGCAGCCACTCCACTGACTACAATGAGCAGTTCTTC
14 | NA | TRBD2 | TRBJ2-1 | TRBV9 | CASSRTSGSNEQFF | TGTGCCAGCAGCAGAACTAGCGGGAGCAATGAGCAGTTCTTC
15 | once | TRBD1 | TRBJ1-2 | TRBV11-1 | CASSLAGTGVIGYTF | TGTGCCAGCAGCTTAGCCGGGACAGGGGTTATTGGCTACACCTTC
13 | NA | NA | TRBJ1-2 | TRBV12-5 | CASGSPGDYGYTF | TGTGCTAGTGGCTCCCCCGGGGACTATGGCTACACCTTC
16 | NA | TRBD1 | TRBJ1-4 | TRBV5-1 | CASSAQGAASNEKLFF | TGCGCCAGCAGCGCGCAGGGGGCAGCATCTAATGAAAAACTGTTTTTT
18 | NA | TRBD2 | TRBJ2-2 | TRBV27 | CASSLSAASGVNTGELFF | TGTGCCAGCAGTTTATCCGCGGCTAGCGGGGTGAACACCGGGGAGCTGTTTTTT
14 | NA | NA | TRBJ1-1 | TRBV28 | CASRQTGRRTEAFF | TGTGCCAGCAGACAAACAGGGCGGCGCACTGAAGCTTTCTTT
15 | NA | NA | TRBJ2-7 | TRBV7-2 | CASSLAFRSRNEQYF | TGTGCCAGCAGCTTAGCGTTTAGATCCAGGAACGAGCAGTACTTC
14 | once | TRBD1 | TRBJ2-1 | TRBV4-3 | CASSIARGRSEQFF | TGCGCCAGCAGTATCGCCAGGGGGCGAAGTGAGCAGTTCTTC
15 | NA | TRBD2 | TRBJ2-1 | TRBV27 | CASSSLAGGVNEQFF | TGTGCCAGCAGTTCGCTAGCGGGAGGGGTGAATGAGCAGTTCTTC
11 | NA | NA | TRBJ2-7 | TRBV7-9 | CASSSHYEQYF | TGTGCCAGCAGCTCCCACTACGAGCAGTACTTC
19 | NA | NA | TRBJ2-1 | TRBV9 | CASSVVVPPLRGSRNEQFF | TGTGCCAGCAGCGTAGTAGTACCTCCTCTTCGGGGATCGAGGAATGAGCAGTTCTTC
13 | NA | NA | TRBJ2-3 | TRBV3-1/TRBV3-2 | CASSHHREDTQYF | TGTGCCAGCAGCCATCACAGGGAAGATACGCAGTATTTT
14 | once | NA | TRBJ1-2 | TRBV27 | CASSLSGSWSGYTF | TGTGCCAGCAGTTTATCAGGCAGCTGGAGTGGCTACACCTTC
15 | NA | NA | TRBJ1-4 | TRBV28 | CASSSDRLANEKLFF | TGTGCCAGCAGTTCGGACAGACTGGCTAATGAAAAACTGTTTTTT
14 | NA | NA | TRBJ1-1 | TRBV27 | CASTSLRGATEAFF | TGTGCCAGCACATCCCTCAGGGGCGCCACTGAAGCTTTCTTT
12 | NA | NA | TRBJ2-7 | TRBV6-2/TRBV6-3 | CASSETSYEQYF | TGTGCCAGCAGCGAGACTTCCTACGAGCAGTACTTC